This T cell receptor (beta chain) is from a study of blood T cell repertoires in COVID-19. Participants, roughly 18 to 90 years old, spanned 25 or so US areas. Libraries were prepared by immunoSEQ multiplex PCR; TCRdb keeps only in-frame clonotypes and omits some of them. Of roughly 250,000 clones in the sample, 75% to 95% are singletons; the top ten hold over 1.5%. This receptor was identified in a woman aged 18-29 years who had recovered from COVID-19. Input material: PBMCs or T cells enriched from blood (not recorded which).

The CDR3 DNA reads TGTGCTAGTACAGCTAGCGGGGGCACAGATACGCAGTATTTT. Its translation: CASTASGGTDTQYF. The chain couples TRBV12-5 to TRBJ2-3; TRBD2 aligns across 9 bases. The germline gives CDR1 LGHNT, CDR2 FRNRAP. The CDR3 spans 14 residues. V shed 8 bases and J 1 base; nucleotides not matched to a gene: 4.